This T cell receptor (beta chain) was observed in a study of tumor-infiltrating lymphocytes in oesophageal squamous cell carcinoma (dated by TCRdb to the mid-2010s). Concerning this clonotype itself: The clone's antigen remains unknown. There are no base qualities to consult, and no much larger clone falls within one base.

The library was prepared using PCR. The sequencing machine was an Illumina HiSeq 2000. TCRdb passed the public sequencing reads through fastp at Q25 and MiXCR, retaining productive beta sequences. When rows share a CDR3 protein, they turn into one entry using the most common DNA and genes. For this sample there are over 15,000 distinct CDR3 sequences; roughly 54% appear just once. The biggest ten clones account for approximately 40% of the sample. The CDR3, from cysteine to phenylalanine, totals 15 residues. Here the CDR3 DNA is all that survives: 45 bases in frame from base 1. CDR1 is given as MNHEY and CDR2 as SMNVEV, both from the germline V gene (reference sequence). V and J are trimmed by 2 bases and 3 bases, and the gene matches miss 3 bases of the junction.

The sequencing sample was made of esophageal tumor tissue. The clonotype comes from a female donor with esophageal squamous cell carcinoma. Recombination connected TRBV27 to TRBJ2-1, with TRBD2 identical over 8 junction bases. The DNA sequence reads TGTGCCAGCAGTTTAAAGGGACTAGTCTACAATGAGCAGTTCTTC. Its coded protein is CASSLKGLVYNEQFF.